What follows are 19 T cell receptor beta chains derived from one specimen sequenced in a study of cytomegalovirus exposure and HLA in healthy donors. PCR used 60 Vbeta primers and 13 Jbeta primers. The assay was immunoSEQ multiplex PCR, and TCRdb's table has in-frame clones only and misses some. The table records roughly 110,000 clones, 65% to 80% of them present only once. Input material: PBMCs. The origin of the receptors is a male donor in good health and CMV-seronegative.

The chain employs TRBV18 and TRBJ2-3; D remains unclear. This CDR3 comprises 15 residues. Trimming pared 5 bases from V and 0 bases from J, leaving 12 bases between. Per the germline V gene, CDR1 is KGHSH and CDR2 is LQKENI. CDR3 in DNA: TGTGCCAGCTCAACCAGCGACCTAAGCACAGATACGCAGTATTTT. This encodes CASSTSDLSTDTQYF.

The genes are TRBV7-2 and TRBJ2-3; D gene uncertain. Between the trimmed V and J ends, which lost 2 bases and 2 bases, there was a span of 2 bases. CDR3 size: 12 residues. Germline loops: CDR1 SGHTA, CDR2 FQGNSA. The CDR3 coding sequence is TGTGCCAGCAGCTTATACACAGATACGCAGTATTTT. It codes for CASSLYTDTQYF.

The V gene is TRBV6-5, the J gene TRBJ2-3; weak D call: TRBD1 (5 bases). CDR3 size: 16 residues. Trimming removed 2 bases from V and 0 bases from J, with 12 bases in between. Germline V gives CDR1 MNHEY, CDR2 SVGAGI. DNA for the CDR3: TGTGCCAGCAGTTACGGGTCAGGGCCTAGCACAGATACGCAGTATTTT. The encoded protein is CASSYGSGPSTDTQYF.

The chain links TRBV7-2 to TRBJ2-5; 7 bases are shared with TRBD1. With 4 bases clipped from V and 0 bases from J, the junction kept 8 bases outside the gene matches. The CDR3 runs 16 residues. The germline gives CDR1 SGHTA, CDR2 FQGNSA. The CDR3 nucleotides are TGTGCCAGCAGCTCCCACAGGGGCCCGTACCAAGAGACCCAGTACTTC. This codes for CASSSHRGPYQETQYF.

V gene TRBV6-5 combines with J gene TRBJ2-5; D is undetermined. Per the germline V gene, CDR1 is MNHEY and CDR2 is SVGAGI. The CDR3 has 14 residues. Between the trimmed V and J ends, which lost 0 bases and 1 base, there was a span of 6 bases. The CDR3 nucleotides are TGTGCCAGCAGTTACTCGCGGTCCCAAGAGACCCAGTACTTC. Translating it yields CASSYSRSQETQYF.

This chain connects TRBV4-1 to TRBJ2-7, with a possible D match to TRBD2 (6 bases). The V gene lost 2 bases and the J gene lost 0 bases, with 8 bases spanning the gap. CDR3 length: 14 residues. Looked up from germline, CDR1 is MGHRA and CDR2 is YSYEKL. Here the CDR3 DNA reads TGCGCCAGCAGCCAATTGACTAGCTCCTACGAGCAGTACTTC. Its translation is CASSQLTSSYEQYF.

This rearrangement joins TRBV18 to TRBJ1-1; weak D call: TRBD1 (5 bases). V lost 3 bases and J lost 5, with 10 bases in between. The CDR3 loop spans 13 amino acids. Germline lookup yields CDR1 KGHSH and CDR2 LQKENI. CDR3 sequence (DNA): TGTGCCAGCTCACCCCAGGCAGGGACTGAAGCTTTCTTT. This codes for CASSPQAGTEAFF.

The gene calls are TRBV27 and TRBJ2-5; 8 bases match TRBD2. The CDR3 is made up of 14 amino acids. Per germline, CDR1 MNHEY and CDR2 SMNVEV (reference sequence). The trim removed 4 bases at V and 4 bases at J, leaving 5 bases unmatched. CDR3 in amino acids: CASSSLTSAETQYF. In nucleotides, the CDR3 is TGTGCCAGCAGTTCCCTGACTAGCGCAGAGACCCAGTACTTC.

The CDR3 protein is CASRLEGGREGFCEQYF. CDR3 DNA sequence: TGTGCAAGTCGCTTAGAGGGGGGGCGGGAGGGTTTCTGCGAGCAGTACTTC. This rearrangement joins TRBV12-2 to TRBJ2-7; the table's D call, TRBD2, has no DNA check behind it. TRBV12-2 is an annotated pseudogene. The CDR3 has 17 residues.

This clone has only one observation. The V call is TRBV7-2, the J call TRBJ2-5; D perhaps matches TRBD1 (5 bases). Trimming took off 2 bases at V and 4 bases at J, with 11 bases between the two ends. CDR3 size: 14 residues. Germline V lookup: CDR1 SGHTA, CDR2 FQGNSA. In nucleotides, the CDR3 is TGTGCCAGCAGCTTACGAGCAGGGCCAGAGACCCAGTACTTC. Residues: CASSLRAGPETQYF.

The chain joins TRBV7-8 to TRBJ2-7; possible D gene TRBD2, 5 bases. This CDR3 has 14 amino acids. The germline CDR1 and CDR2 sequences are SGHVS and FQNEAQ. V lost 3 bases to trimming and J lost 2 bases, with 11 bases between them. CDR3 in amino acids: CASSLDAGPYEQYF. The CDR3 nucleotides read TGTGCCAGCAGCTTGGACGCGGGCCCCTACGAGCAGTACTTC.

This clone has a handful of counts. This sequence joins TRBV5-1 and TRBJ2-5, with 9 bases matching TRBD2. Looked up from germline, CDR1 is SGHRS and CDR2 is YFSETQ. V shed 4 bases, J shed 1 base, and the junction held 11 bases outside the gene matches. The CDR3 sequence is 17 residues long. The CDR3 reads CASSPLSGTSSQETQYF. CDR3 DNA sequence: TGCGCCAGCAGCCCCTTATCCGGGACTAGCTCCCAAGAGACCCAGTACTTC.

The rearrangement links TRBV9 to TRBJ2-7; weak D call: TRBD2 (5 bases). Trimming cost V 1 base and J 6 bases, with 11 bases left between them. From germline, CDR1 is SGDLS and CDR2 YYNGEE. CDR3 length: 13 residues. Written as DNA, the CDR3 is TGTGCCAGCAGCGTACGGGTCAGCGGCGAGCAGTACTTC. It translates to CASSVRVSGEQYF. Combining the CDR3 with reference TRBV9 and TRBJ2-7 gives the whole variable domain DSGVTQTPKHLITATGQRVTLRCSPRSGDLSVYWYQQSLDQGLQFLIQYYNGEERAKGNILERFSAQQFPDLHSELNLSSLELGDSALYFCASSVRVSGEQYFGPGTRLTVT.

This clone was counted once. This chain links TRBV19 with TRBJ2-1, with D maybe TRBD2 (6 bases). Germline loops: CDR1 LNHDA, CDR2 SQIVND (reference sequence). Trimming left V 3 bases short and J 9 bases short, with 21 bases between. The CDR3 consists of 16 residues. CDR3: CASSIPGLQGWGEQFF. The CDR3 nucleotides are TGTGCCAGTAGTATCCCGGGACTCCAGGGCTGGGGTGAGCAGTTCTTC.

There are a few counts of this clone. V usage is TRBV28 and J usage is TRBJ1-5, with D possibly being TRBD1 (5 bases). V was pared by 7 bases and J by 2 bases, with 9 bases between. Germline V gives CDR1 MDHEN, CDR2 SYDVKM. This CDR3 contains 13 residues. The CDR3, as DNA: TGTGCCAGCAACAGGAGGGGCAATCAGCCCCAGCATTTT. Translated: CASNRRGNQPQHF.

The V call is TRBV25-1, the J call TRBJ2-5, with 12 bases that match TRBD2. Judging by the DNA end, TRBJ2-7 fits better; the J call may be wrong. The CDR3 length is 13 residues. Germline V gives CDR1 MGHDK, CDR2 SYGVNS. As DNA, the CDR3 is TGTGCCAGTACTAGCGGGGGGACCTACGAGCAGTACTTC. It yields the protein CASTSGGTYEQYF.

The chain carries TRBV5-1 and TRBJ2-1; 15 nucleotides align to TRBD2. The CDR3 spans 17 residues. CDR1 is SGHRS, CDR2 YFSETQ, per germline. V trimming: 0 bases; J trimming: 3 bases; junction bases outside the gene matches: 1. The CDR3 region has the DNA TGCGCCAGCAGCTTGGAGGGACTAGCGGGAGGCTACAATGAGCAGTTCTTC. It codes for CASSLEGLAGGYNEQFF.

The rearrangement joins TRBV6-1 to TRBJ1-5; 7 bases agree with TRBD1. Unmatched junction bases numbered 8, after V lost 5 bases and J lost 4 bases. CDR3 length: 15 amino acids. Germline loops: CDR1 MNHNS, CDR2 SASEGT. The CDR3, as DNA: TGTGCCAGCAGTCGCCGGGACAGTTCTAATCAGCCCCAGCATTTT. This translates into CASSRRDSSNQPQHF.

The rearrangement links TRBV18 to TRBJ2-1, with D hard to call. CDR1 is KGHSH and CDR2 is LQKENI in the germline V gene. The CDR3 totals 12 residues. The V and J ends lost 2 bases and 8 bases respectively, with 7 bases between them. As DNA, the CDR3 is TGTGCCAGCTCACCAAGTCGGGATGAGCAGTTCTTC. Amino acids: CASSPSRDEQFF.